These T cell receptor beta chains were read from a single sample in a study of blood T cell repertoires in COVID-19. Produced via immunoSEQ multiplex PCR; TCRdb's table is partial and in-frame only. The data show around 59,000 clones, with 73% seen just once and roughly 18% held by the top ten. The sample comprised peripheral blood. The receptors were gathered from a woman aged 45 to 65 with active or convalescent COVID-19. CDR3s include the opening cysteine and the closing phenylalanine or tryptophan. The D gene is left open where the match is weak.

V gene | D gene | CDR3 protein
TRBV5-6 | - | CASSPEPGKGYEQYF
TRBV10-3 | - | CATLPSSGNTIYF
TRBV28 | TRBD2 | CASSPGGAIQETQYF
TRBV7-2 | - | CASSSGANQPQHF
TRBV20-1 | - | CYGGEGKGYTF
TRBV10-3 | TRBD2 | CAISGLAGGQSSYNEQFF
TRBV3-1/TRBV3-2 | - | CASSLRNEQFF
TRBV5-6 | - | CASSLDRGHTSSGNTIYF
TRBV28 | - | CASSSRGSSGNTIYF
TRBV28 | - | CASKETTGGSYEQYF
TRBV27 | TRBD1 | CASRMSGQGYNEQFF
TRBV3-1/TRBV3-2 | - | CASSQEQTKSSPLHF
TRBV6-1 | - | CASSEGRTVVGEKLFF
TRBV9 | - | CASSMGHSLRETQYF
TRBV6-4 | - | CASSKTGGEQFF
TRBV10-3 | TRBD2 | CAISESYGTTVYEQYF
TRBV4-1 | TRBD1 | CASSQTGIGYTF
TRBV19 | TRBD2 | CASSVGTSGPNEQFF
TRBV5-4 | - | CASSLGGSASTDTQYF
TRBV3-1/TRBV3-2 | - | CASSPGLKPTYF
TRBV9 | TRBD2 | CASSVGGTGTSGREQYF
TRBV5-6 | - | CASSLVGDNSPLHF
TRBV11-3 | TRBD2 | CASSSLAGADTQYF
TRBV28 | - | CASRRSGHPGANVLTF
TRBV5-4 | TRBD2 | CASSFGTSGIYEQYF
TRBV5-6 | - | CASSPGGLSSYEQYF
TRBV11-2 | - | CASSGHRFGPLHF
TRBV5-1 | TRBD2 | CASSSGTSGNQETQYF
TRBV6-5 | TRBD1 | CASIYRSGGGRTEAFF
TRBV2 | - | CASVGGISTDTQYF
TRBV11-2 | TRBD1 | CASSSWDRENNEQFF
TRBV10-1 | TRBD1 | CASSLGTGGTDEQFF
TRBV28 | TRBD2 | CASSLEVAGGSYEQYF
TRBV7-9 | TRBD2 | CASWGLAHNEQFF
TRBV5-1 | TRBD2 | CASSLTSGSNHEQYF
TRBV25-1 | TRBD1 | CASSESGGGMDTQYF
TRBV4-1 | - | CASSQDLAGSTSYEQYF
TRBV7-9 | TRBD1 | CASSLNSLARGRFYGYTF
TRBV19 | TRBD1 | CASSRRDRDDEQFF
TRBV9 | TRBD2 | CASSVAGGAGETQYF
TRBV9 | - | CASSVVPGAPGELFF
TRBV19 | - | CASSIQDVRQEAFF
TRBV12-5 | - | CASGSSTDTQYF
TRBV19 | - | CASRGPGRGDSNQPQHF
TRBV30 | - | CAWKAGSTGELFF
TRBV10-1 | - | CASSEAGTGQDEAFF
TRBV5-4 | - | CASSPPATWSGNIQYF
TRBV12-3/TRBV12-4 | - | CASSLRGYYGYTF
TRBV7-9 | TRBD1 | CASSLGVRGLYGYTF
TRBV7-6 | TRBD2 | CASSPHGGLAGNTGELFF
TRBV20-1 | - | CSASLITEAFF
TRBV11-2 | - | CASSSRDEQYF
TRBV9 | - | CASSVAERATQYF
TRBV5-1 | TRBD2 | CASIMGTSGQETQYF